This T cell receptor (beta chain) was identified during a study of blood T cells in healthy people across ages. Primers used in a second PCR of about 7 to 11 cycles were a sample-barcoded 5' primer and a J-beta primer mix. One entry per CDR3 protein, called by TCRdb with MiXCR from the 5' RACE reads. The profile covers about 780,000 distinct CDR3 sequences, with around 50% appearing a single time and 18% taken by the ten largest. The V gene end was trimmed by 6 bases and the J gene end by 6 bases; junction bases not matched to a gene: 8. This CDR3 spans 15 amino acids. CDR1 and CDR2 from the germline V gene are MNHEY and SVGAGI.

The sequence was collected from an elderly man in good health. V usage is TRBV6-5 and J usage is TRBJ2-1; TRBD2 aligns across 10 bases. The material sequenced was blood. The CDR3: CASRRAGGPRNEQFF. Here the CDR3 DNA reads TGTGCCAGCAGGAGAGCGGGAGGGCCACGCAATGAGCAGTTCTTC.